This T cell receptor (beta chain) was observed in a study of cytomegalovirus exposure and HLA in healthy donors. For the study at large: Tens of millions of unique TCR sequences came from HLA-typed donors in an early release.

Study outcomes and limitations: Reports showed the classifier diagnosing cytomegalovirus status with high specificity and sensitivity. TCR beta sequences reportedly predicted most subjects' HLA-A and HLA-B alleles accurately.

The V and J ends lost 2 bases and 5 bases respectively, with 19 bases between them. The CDR3 length is 17 residues. Germline values: CDR1 SGHKS, CDR2 YYEKEE (reference sequence). Everyone who donated was a healthy bone marrow donor. Details on this clone: The antigen remains unidentified.

It was with 60 Vbeta and 13 Jbeta primers that the PCR ran. Assay used: immunoSEQ multiplex PCR; TCRdb lists only in-frame clones, some missing. The sample has 90,000 to 100,000 clones, 76% seen once. This receptor was taken from a man in his forties in good health and CMV-seronegative. V gene TRBV5-5 combines with J gene TRBJ2-2; D gene unclear. The material sequenced was PBMCs. The CDR3 coding sequence is TGTGCCAGCAGCTTCCTGGCCAGGTCTCGATCAACCGGGGAGCTGTTTTTT. It encodes CASSFLARSRSTGELFF.